This T cell receptor (beta chain) was obtained from a study of CD8 T cells in ankylosing spondylitis. This clonotype was counted many times. What it binds is unknown. Study-level points and caveats: Researchers report that disease-linked clones proved CD8+ and relatively rare in peripheral blood.

Between the trimmed V and J ends, which lost 0 bases and 0 bases, there was a span of 16 bases. The CDR3 is 18 amino acids. Germline assignment: CDR1 SGHRS and CDR2 YFSETQ. TCRdb reprocessed the 5' RACE reads with MiXCR, giving one entry per CDR3 protein. The repertoire consists of 250,000 to 350,000 distinct CDR3 sequences, with less than 25% occurring once and the leading ten covering approximately 3.7%. Sequencing was carried out using blood, either unsorted or a sorted T cell fraction (not recorded which). This rearrangement joins TRBV5-1 to TRBJ2-1; D call uncertain. This clonotype originated in a female donor with ankylosing spondylitis or in good health (not recorded which). The DNA of the CDR3 is TGCGCCAGCAGCTTGGAGGGTCTGGGCTTACTCTCCTACAATGAGCAGTTCTTC. This codes for CASSLEGLGLLSYNEQFF.